This is a list of T cell receptor beta chains from one sample in a study of blood T cell repertoires in COVID-19. TCRdb's table, derived via immunoSEQ multiplex PCR, lists solely in-frame clones and lacks some. The table lists about 10,000 clones, just over 85% of them singletons. Specimen: peripheral blood. The receptor source for this set is a human donor in a cohort sampled during active COVID-19. Both conserved end residues are part of each CDR3. A D gene is named only where the DNA matches it firmly. Some rows have no size entry. The others give once, few or many, or a class for an expanded clone.

TRBJ1-2	NA	TRBV28	once	TGTGCCAGCAGTCCGCTAGAATTACAGGGTTTAAATGGCTACACCTTC	CASSPLELQGLNGYTF
TRBJ1-4	NA	TRBV25-1	few	TGTGCCAGCAGTGAGTCGGGATCGGGCGAAAAACTGTTTTTT	CASSESGSGEKLFF
TRBJ2-6	NA	TRBV7-6	NA	TGTGCCAGCAGCCTAGGCGGGGTCTCTGGGGCCAACGTCCTGACTTTC	CASSLGGVSGANVLTF
TRBJ1-2	NA	TRBV30	NA	TGTGCCTGGAGTGTACGAGCTAACTATGGCTACACCTTC	CAWSVRANYGYTF
TRBJ2-3	TRBD1	TRBV5-1	NA	TGCGCCAGCAGCGCCGGGACAGGGGACACAGATACGCAGTATTTT	CASSAGTGDTDTQYF
TRBJ2-1	TRBD2	TRBV5-1	NA	TGCGCCAGCAGCTTAGGGACTAGCGGGGGACTCCTGGATGAGCAGTTCTTC	CASSLGTSGGLLDEQFF
TRBJ2-5	NA	TRBV6-6	NA	TGTGCCAGCAGTTCCCAGGGCCCCCAAGAGACCCAGTACTTC	CASSSQGPQETQYF
TRBJ2-5	TRBD1	TRBV24-1	NA	TGTGCCACCAGTGATCCGGGGACAGGGAAAGAGACCCAGTACTTC	CATSDPGTGKETQYF
TRBJ1-5	NA	TRBV15	NA	TGTGCCACCAGCAGAGATCGAGGTCGCAATCAGCCCCAGCATTTT	CATSRDRGRNQPQHF
TRBJ2-1	NA	TRBV4-1	NA	TGCGCCAGCAGCCCTTTGAGACATCTCTACAATGAGCAGTTCTTC	CASSPLRHLYNEQFF
TRBJ2-7	NA	TRBV9	NA	TGTGCCAGCAGCGTAGCTGCGGGGTCCGAGCAGTACTTC	CASSVAAGSEQYF
TRBJ1-2	TRBD1	TRBV24-1	NA	TGTGCCACCAGCCACCATGCCTACAGGGGTCCAAACTATGGCTACACCTTC	CATSHHAYRGPNYGYTF
TRBJ1-5	NA	TRBV10-2	NA	TGCGCCAGCAGTGCGGGGGGCCCCAATCAGCCCCAGCATTTT	CASSAGGPNQPQHF
TRBJ1-2	TRBD1	TRBV28	NA	TGTGCCAGCAGTTCACCTCGACAGGGGCGCGCTGACTATGGCTACACCTTC	CASSSPRQGRADYGYTF
TRBJ2-1	TRBD2	TRBV3-1/TRBV3-2	NA	TGTGCCAGCAGCCAAGACGTACTAGCGGCTTACAATGAGCAGTTCTTC	CASSQDVLAAYNEQFF
TRBJ2-7	TRBD1	TRBV6-5	NA	TGTGCCAGCACACACGCCGGGACAGCAGACTACGAGCAGTACTTC	CASTHAGTADYEQYF
TRBJ2-7	TRBD1	TRBV19	NA	TGTGCCAGTAGGACAGGACAGGACTCCTACGAGCAGTACTTC	CASRTGQDSYEQYF
TRBJ1-5	NA	TRBV28	NA	TGTGCCAGCAGTTATGTGTATAGCAATCAGCCCCAGCATTTT	CASSYVYSNQPQHF
TRBJ1-2	NA	TRBV5-1	medium-sized	TGCGCCAGCAGCTTGGAACGGGAACCTGGCTACACCTTC	CASSLEREPGYTF
TRBJ2-1	TRBD1	TRBV6-2/TRBV6-3	NA	TGTGCCAGCAGTAACCCACTGACAGGGGCCAATGAGCAGTTCTTC	CASSNPLTGANEQFF
TRBJ1-5	NA	TRBV19	NA	TGTGCCAGTAGTATTGTGGGGCCTCAGCCCCAGCATTTT	CASSIVGPQPQHF
TRBJ2-7	TRBD1	TRBV7-9	medium-sized	TGTGCCAGCAGCGGCTGGGGACAGGCTGCCTACGAGCAGTACTTC	CASSGWGQAAYEQYF
TRBJ2-1	TRBD2	TRBV6-4	NA	TGTGCCAGCAGTGAGACCGAGGGACTAGTAGTGACTGAGCAGTTCTTC	CASSETEGLVVTEQFF
TRBJ1-1	NA	TRBV19	NA	TGTGCCAGTAAAAGTGTTGGGCCCACGCATACTGAAGCTTTCTTT	CASKSVGPTHTEAFF
TRBJ2-3	TRBD2	TRBV6-1	once	TGTGCCAGCAGTGAGACTAGCGGATACACAGATACGCAGTATTTT	CASSETSGYTDTQYF
TRBJ1-1	TRBD1	TRBV7-9	NA	TGTGCCAGCAGCTTAGAGGGGGCGACTGAAGCTTTCTTT	CASSLEGATEAFF